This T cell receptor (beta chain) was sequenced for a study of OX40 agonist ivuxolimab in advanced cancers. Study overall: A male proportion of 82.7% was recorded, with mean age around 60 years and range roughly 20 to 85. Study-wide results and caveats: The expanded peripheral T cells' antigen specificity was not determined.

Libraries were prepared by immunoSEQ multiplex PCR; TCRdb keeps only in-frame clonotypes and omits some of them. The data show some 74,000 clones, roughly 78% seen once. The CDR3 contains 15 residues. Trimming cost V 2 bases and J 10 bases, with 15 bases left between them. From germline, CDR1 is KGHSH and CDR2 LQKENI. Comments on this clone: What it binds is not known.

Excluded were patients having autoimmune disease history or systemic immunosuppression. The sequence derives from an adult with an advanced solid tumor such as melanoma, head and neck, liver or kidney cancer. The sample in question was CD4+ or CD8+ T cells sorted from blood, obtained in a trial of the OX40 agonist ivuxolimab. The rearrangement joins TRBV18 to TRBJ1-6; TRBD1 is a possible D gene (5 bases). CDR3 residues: CASSPGAGSESPLHF. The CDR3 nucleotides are TGTGCCAGCTCACCAGGGGCTGGCAGTGAATCACCCCTCCACTTT.